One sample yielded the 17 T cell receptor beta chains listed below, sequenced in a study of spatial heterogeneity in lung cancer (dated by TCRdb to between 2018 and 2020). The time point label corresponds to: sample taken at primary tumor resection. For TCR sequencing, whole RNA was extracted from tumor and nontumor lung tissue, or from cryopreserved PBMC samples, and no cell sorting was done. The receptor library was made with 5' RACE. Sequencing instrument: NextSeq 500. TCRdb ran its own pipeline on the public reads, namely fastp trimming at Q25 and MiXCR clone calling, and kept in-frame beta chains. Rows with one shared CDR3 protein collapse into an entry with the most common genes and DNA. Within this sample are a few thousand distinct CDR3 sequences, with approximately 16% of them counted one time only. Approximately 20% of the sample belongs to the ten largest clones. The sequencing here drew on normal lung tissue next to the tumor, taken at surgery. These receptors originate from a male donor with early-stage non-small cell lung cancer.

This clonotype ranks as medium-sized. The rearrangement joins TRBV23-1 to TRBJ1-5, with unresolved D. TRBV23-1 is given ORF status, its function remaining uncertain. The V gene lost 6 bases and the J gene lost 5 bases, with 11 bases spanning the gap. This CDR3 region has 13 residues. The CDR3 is CASRRRRDQPQHF. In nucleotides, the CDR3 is TGCGCCAGCAGGCGACGGAGGGATCAGCCCCAGCATTTT.

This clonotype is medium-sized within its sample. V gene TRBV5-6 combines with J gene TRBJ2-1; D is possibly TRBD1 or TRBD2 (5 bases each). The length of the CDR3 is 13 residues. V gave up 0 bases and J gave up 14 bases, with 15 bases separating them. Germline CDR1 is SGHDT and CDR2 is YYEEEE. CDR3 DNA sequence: TGTGCCAGCAGCTTGGATCTGGGGGATATGGAGTTCTTC. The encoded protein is CASSLDLGDMEFF.

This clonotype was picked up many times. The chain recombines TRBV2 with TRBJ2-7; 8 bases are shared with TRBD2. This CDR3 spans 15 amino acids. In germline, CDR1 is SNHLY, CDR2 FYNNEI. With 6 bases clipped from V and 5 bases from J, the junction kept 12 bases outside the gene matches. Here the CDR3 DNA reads TGTGCCAGCAGGAGGGAAGCGGGAGAAAGGAACGAGCAGTACTTC. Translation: CASRREAGERNEQYF.

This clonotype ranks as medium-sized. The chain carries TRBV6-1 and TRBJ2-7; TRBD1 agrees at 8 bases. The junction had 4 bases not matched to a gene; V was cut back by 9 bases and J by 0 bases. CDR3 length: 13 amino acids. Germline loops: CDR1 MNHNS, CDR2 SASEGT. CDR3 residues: CAREDRDSYEQYF. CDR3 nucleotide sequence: TGTGCCAGGGAGGACAGGGACTCCTACGAGCAGTACTTC.

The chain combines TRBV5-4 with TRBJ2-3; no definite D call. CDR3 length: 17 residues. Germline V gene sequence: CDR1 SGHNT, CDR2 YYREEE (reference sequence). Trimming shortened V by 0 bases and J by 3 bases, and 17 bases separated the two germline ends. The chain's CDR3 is CASSLGAGMGLTDTQYF. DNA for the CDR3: TGTGCCAGCAGCTTGGGAGCAGGAATGGGGTTAACAGATACGCAGTATTTT.

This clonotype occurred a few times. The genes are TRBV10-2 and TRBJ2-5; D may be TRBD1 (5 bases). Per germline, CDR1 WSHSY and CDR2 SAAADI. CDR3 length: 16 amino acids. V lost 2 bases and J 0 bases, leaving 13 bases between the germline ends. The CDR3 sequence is CASSEGQEGYQETQYF. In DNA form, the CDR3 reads TGCGCCAGCAGTGAGGGACAAGAAGGTTACCAAGAGACCCAGTACTTC.

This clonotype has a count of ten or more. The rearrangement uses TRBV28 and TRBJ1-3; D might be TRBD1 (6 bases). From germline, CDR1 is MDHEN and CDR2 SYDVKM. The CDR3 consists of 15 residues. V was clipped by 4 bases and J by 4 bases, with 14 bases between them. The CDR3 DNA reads TGTGCCAGCAGTTCCCCCGGGGGGCGAGGAAACACCATATATTTT. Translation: CASSSPGGRGNTIYF.

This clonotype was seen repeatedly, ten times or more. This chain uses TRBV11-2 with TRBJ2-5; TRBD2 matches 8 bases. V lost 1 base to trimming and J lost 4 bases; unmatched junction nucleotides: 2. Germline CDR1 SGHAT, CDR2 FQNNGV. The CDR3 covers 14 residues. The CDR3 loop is CASSLAAGVETQYF. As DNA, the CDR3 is TGTGCCAGCAGCTTAGCAGCGGGAGTAGAGACCCAGTACTTC.

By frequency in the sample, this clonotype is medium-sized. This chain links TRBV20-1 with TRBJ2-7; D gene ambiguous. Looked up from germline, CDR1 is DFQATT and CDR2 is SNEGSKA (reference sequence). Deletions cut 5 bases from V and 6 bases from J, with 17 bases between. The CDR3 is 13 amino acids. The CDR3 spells CSAFTPPGPEQYF. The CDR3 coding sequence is TGCAGTGCTTTTACCCCACCTGGGCCCGAGCAGTACTTC.

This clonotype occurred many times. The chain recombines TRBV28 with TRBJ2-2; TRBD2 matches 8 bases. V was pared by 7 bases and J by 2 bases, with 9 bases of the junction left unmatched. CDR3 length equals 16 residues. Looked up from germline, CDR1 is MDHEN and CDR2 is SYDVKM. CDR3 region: CASTRGIAGNTGELFF. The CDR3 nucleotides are TGTGCCAGCACCCGAGGGATAGCGGGAAACACCGGGGAGCTGTTTTTT.

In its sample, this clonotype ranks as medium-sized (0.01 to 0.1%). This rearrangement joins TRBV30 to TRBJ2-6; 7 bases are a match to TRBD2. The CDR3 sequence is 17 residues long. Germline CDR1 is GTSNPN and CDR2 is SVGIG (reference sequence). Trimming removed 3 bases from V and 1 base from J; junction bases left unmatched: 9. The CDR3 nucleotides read TGTGCCTGGAGCAAGGGCCAGGGAGGGTCTGGGGCCAACGTCCTGACTTTC. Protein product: CAWSKGQGGSGANVLTF.

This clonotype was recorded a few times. CDR3: CASSGLAAADTQYF. The DNA for the CDR3 is TGTGCCTCAAGTGGACTAGCGGCTGCAGATACGCAGTATTTT. The V gene is TRBV5-5, the J gene TRBJ2-3; 10 bases line up with TRBD2. Germline values: CDR1 SGHKS, CDR2 YYEKEE (reference sequence). This CDR3 comprises 14 residues. Losses at the gene ends were 10 bases for V and 4 bases for J; bases not matched to a gene: 9.

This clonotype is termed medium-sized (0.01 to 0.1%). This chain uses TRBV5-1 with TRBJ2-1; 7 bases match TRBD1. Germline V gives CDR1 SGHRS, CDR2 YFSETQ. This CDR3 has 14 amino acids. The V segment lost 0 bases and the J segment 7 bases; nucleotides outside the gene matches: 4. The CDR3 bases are TGCGCCAGCAGCTTGGGACAGGGTGGTAATGAGCAGTTCTTC. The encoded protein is CASSLGQGGNEQFF. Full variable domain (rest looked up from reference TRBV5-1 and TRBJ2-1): KAGVTQTPRYLIKTRGQQVTLSCSPISGHRSVSWYQQTPGQGLQFLFEYFSETQRNKGNFPGRFSGRQFSNSRSEMNVSTLELGDSALYLCASSLGQGGNEQFFGPGTRLTVL.

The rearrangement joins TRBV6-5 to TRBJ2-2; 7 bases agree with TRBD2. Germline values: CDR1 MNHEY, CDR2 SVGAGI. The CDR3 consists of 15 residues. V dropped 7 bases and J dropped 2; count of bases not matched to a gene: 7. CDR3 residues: CASTALARNTGELFF. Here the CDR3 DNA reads TGTGCCAGCACCGCACTAGCGCGAAACACCGGGGAGCTGTTTTTT.

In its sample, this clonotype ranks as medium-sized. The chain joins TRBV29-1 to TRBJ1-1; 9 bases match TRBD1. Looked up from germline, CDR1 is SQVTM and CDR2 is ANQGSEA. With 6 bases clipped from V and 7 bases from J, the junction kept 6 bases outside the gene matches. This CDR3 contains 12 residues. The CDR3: CSVTGGEVEAFF. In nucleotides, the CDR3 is TGCAGCGTCACAGGGGGCGAAGTTGAAGCTTTCTTT.

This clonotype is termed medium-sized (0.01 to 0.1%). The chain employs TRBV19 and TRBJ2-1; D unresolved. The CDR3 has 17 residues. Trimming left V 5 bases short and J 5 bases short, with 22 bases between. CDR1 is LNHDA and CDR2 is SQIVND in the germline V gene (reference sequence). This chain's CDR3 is CASSPYRIDVLDNEQFF. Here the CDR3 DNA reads TGTGCCAGTAGTCCATATCGGATTGACGTGCTGGACAATGAGCAGTTCTTC.

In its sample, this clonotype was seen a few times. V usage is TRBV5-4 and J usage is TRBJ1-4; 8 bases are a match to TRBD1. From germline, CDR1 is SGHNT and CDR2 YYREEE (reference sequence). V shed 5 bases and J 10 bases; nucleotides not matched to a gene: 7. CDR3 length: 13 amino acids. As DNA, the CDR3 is TGTGCCAGCAGTCGGACAGGGTCAGGAAAACTGTTTTTT. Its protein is CASSRTGSGKLFF.